The T cell receptor (beta chain) under discussion was sequenced for a study of OX40 agonist ivuxolimab in advanced cancers. Study in general: Dose-escalation subjects each had hepatocellular carcinoma, melanoma, renal cell or head and neck cancer.

Study results and caveats: Also showing low normalized T-cell clonal expansion were some of the nonresponders. Clones of CD4+ and CD8+ blood T cells grew by week 6 at doses of 0.1 to 3.0 mg/kg.

The assay was immunoSEQ multiplex PCR, and TCRdb's table has in-frame clones only and misses some. The sample includes 75,000 to 100,000 clones, more than 85% of them seen just once. About this clone: The antigen remains unidentified.

The receptor's source is an adult with an advanced solid tumor such as melanoma, head and neck, liver or kidney cancer. This specimen consisted of CD4+ or CD8+ T cells sorted from blood, obtained in a trial of the OX40 agonist ivuxolimab.

The chain's CDR3 is CASSQWTSGPSYEQYF. The CDR3 DNA follows: TGTGCCAGCAGCCAGTGGACTAGCGGGCCCTCCTACGAGCAGTACTTC. The rearrangement uses TRBV7-8 and TRBJ2-7; 11 bases are a match to TRBD2. There are 16 residues in the CDR3. V lost 5 bases, J lost 0 bases, and 6 bases stayed unmatched. Germline V lookup: CDR1 SGHVS, CDR2 FQNEAQ.